This is a list of T cell receptor beta chains from one sample in a study of cytomegalovirus exposure and HLA in healthy donors. TCRdb keeps only in-frame clones here, not all; method: immunoSEQ multiplex PCR. Counted here are fewer than 200,000 clones, around 86% occurring once; the ten biggest clones make up 6% to 8.5%. The sequenced sample was PBMCs. The origin of the receptors is a young man in good health and CMV-seropositive. The CDR3 runs from the conserved cysteine through the conserved F or W. A D gene is named only where the DNA matches it firmly. For some rows the clone size is stated as once, few or many, or as a class when expanded; others skip it.

J	D	size	V	CDR3	DNA
TRBJ1-1	NA	NA	TRBV2	CASSYTGRGTEAFF	TGTGCCAGCAGTTATACAGGACGGGGCACTGAAGCTTTCTTT
TRBJ2-5	TRBD1	NA	TRBV10-3	CAIGTGGGETQYF	TGTGCCATCGGCACAGGGGGCGGAGAGACCCAGTACTTC
TRBJ2-1	TRBD1	NA	TRBV2	CASTTNRGGNEQFF	TGTGCCAGCACCACCAACAGGGGTGGCAATGAGCAGTTCTTC
TRBJ2-5	NA	NA	TRBV2	CASATETQYF	TGTGCCAGCGCTACGGAGACCCAGTACTTC
TRBJ2-7	NA	NA	TRBV19	CASSILGEQYF	TGTGCCAGTAGTATACTAGGCGAGCAGTACTTC
TRBJ2-3	TRBD1	once	TRBV9	CASSAQTGAADTQYF	TGTGCCAGCAGCGCCCAGACAGGGGCGGCAGATACGCAGTATTTT
TRBJ2-1	TRBD2	once	TRBV4-2	CASSQGQASGSNEQFF	TGTGCCAGCAGCCAAGGGCAGGCTAGCGGGAGCAATGAGCAGTTCTTC
TRBJ1-5	NA	NA	TRBV28	CASTSGRGRQPQHF	TGTGCCAGCACCTCTGGGAGGGGTCGGCAGCCCCAGCATTTT
TRBJ1-5	NA	NA	TRBV7-2	CASIRPCAKLDQPQHF	TGTGCCAGCATCAGGCCTTGCGCGAAGCTGGATCAGCCCCAGCATTTT
TRBJ1-2	NA	NA	TRBV5-1	CASSDTGGSLYGYTF	TGCGCCAGCAGCGATACCGGGGGATCACTCTATGGCTACACCTTC
TRBJ2-5	NA	NA	TRBV2	CASDNEGIQETQYF	TGTGCCAGCGATAACGAGGGAATACAAGAGACCCAGTACTTC
TRBJ2-1	TRBD2	once	TRBV9	CASSVEVLGLAVNEQFF	TGTGCCAGCAGCGTAGAAGTTTTGGGACTAGCAGTAAATGAGCAGTTCTTC
TRBJ1-5	TRBD1	once	TRBV7-2	CASSTTGGGQPQHF	TGTGCCAGCAGCACGACAGGGGGGGGTCAGCCCCAGCATTTT
TRBJ2-7	NA	NA	TRBV6-5	CASSYGRIYEQYF	TGTGCCAGCAGTTACGGGCGGATCTACGAGCAGTACTTC
TRBJ2-1	NA	NA	TRBV5-1	CASSFGQPTDNEQFF	TGCGCCAGCAGCTTTGGCCAGCCAACGGACAATGAGCAGTTCTTC
TRBJ2-3	NA	NA	TRBV6-5	CASSYQGALNTDTQYF	TGTGCCAGCAGTTACCAAGGGGCCCTCAACACAGATACGCAGTATTTT
TRBJ1-4	TRBD1	NA	TRBV11-3	CASSFHPGTDPNEKLFF	TGTGCCAGCAGCTTCCACCCCGGGACAGACCCTAATGAAAAACTGTTTTTT
TRBJ1-1	NA	NA	TRBV7-9	CASTRYKTDMNTEAFF	TGTGCCAGCACCCGATATAAGACAGACATGAACACTGAAGCTTTCTTT
TRBJ2-1	NA	NA	TRBV15	CATSRTNEQFF	TGTGCCACCAGCAGGACGAATGAGCAGTTCTTC
TRBJ2-7	TRBD1	NA	TRBV2	CASTASDRASYEQYF	TGTGCCAGCACTGCTTCCGACAGGGCCTCCTACGAGCAGTACTTC
TRBJ1-2	TRBD1	NA	TRBV10-2	CASSELRTGVDGYTF	TGCGCCAGCAGTGAGTTACGGACAGGGGTGGATGGCTACACCTTC
TRBJ1-1	NA	NA	TRBV5-1	CASISGVGSGTEAFF	TGCGCCAGCATTTCAGGGGTTGGTTCCGGCACTGAAGCTTTCTTT
TRBJ2-7	TRBD2	NA	TRBV7-6	CASSLILAGGPNYEQYF	TGTGCCAGCAGCTTAATTCTAGCGGGAGGGCCGAACTACGAGCAGTACTTC